The T cell receptor (beta chain) described here comes from a study of T cells after yellow fever vaccination. The CDR3 covers 13 residues. V lost 4 bases to trimming and J lost 4 bases, with 11 bases between them. From germline, CDR1 is SGHDT and CDR2 YYEEEE. TCRdb recomputed calls from the 5' RACE reads with MiXCR, one row per CDR3 protein. The top ten hold around 23% of the sample, which has over 65,000 distinct CDR3 sequences, 13% seen once. Study results and caveats: The CD4 and CD8 compartments had a small share of their clonotypes in common. Peaking faster, on day 5 versus 15, the secondary response was nonetheless weaker.

Sequencing was performed on CD8+ T cells not binding an NS4B(214-222) dextramer, sorted from PBMCs, taken about 20 days after the first yellow fever vaccination. The chain recombines TRBV5-6 with TRBJ1-2, with D tentatively TRBD1 (5 bases). The TCR was taken from a man younger than 30 who received the YFV17D yellow fever vaccine. The CDR3 region is CASSPDGGYGYTF. CDR3 sequence (DNA): TGTGCCAGCAGCCCGGATGGGGGCTATGGCTACACCTTC.